The 10 T cell receptor beta chains in this list originate from one sample, sequenced in a study of CD8+ T cells in alopecia areata. cDNA prepared by RNA extraction and subsequent reverse transcription served as the template for sequencing. TCRdb's copy holds only in-frame clones and misses some; the assay was immunoSEQ multiplex PCR. The data contain some 220,000 clones, under 75% of them singletons. The treatment is: oral pan-JAK inhibitor, 5-10 mg twice daily. The input for sequencing was CD4+ T cells sorted from blood, taken at week 4, from a patient treated with tofacitinib. The receptor source for this set is a human donor with alopecia areata.

V gene TRBV13 combines with J gene TRBJ1-1; TRBD1 matches at 7 bases. The germline V gene has CDR1 PRHDT and CDR2 FYEKMQ (reference sequence). The CDR3 is 14 residues long. V was clipped by 5 bases and J by 6 bases; unmatched bases: 9. The CDR3 loop is CASSPPTGEPEAFF. The DNA of the CDR3 is TGTGCCAGCAGCCCTCCAACAGGGGAGCCTGAAGCTTTCTTT.

The chain couples TRBV5-1 to TRBJ1-5, with a weak D call TRBD1 (5 bases). This CDR3 has 14 amino acids. Trimming cost V 1 base and J 3 bases, with 8 bases left between them. CDR1 SGHRS and CDR2 YFSETQ come from the germline V gene. In nucleotides, the CDR3 is TGCGCCAGCAGCTTGACAGGCCTCAATCAGCCCCAGCATTTT. It codes for CASSLTGLNQPQHF.

In DNA form, the CDR3 reads TGTGCCAGCAGTCGGGACGGGCTCTATGGCTACACCTTC. Amino acids: CASSRDGLYGYTF. The V and J genes are TRBV6-5 and TRBJ1-2; TRBD1 might be the D (5 bases). Trimming took 5 bases from V and 4 from J, leaving 11 bases between them. The germline gives CDR1 MNHEY, CDR2 SVGAGI. The CDR3 contains 13 residues.

This chain uses TRBV12-5 with TRBJ1-5; 7 bases line up with TRBD1. J gave up 2 bases and V 7 bases, and 2 bases lay outside the gene matches. The CDR3 sequence is 13 residues long. In germline, CDR1 is LGHNT, CDR2 FRNRAP. CDR3 sequence reads: CASDDRGNQPQHF. For the CDR3, the DNA is TGTGCTAGTGATGACAGGGGCAATCAGCCCCAGCATTTT.

The J gene is TRBJ1-1, the V gene TRBV7-2; D gene unclear. Germline lookup yields CDR1 SGHTA and CDR2 FQGNSA. CDR3 size: 13 residues. V gave up 6 bases and J gave up 0 bases, with 8 bases separating them. The CDR3 sequence is CASSAWVNTEAFF. The DNA for the CDR3 is TGTGCCAGCAGTGCCTGGGTGAACACTGAAGCTTTCTTT.

This chain uses TRBV6-5 with TRBJ2-7, with 8 bases lining up with TRBD1. The J segment lost 2 bases and the V segment lost 5 bases, leaving 5 bases of the junction unmatched. CDR1 and CDR2 (germline): MNHEY, SVGAGI. The CDR3 loop spans 14 amino acids. The CDR3 bases are TGTGCCAGCAGTAATCAGGGGGCGGCCTACGAGCAGTACTTC. The encoded protein is CASSNQGAAYEQYF.

This clone came up a few times. The same CDR3 also results from other DNA sequences found in this sample. This chain links TRBV7-9 with TRBJ2-5; D gene uncertain. Germline assignment: CDR1 SEHNR and CDR2 FQNEAQ (reference sequence). V was trimmed by 3 bases and J by 5 bases, leaving 4 bases between them. CDR3 length: 11 residues. Here the CDR3 DNA reads TGTGCCAGCAGCTTGGCGGAGACCCAGTACTTC. It translates to CASSLAETQYF.

The V and J genes are TRBV2 and TRBJ1-2, with unresolved D. The germline V gene has CDR1 SNHLY and CDR2 FYNNEI. V dropped 4 bases and J dropped 4 bases, with 16 bases sitting between them. There are 15 residues in the CDR3. The CDR3 nucleotides read TGTGCCAGCAGTGTTTGGCAGGAACGCAGCTATGGCTACACCTTC. The encoded protein is CASSVWQERSYGYTF.

The rearrangement joins TRBV23-1 to TRBJ2-5; 9 nucleotides match TRBD1. TRBV23-1 is labeled an ORF, and its function is uncertain. This CDR3 has 17 residues. V dropped 9 bases and J dropped 5; count of bases not matched to a gene: 19. CDR3 bases: TGCGCCAGATTTCCCGGGACAGGGCCCACCGGGCGGGAGACCCAGTACTTC. It is translated as CARFPGTGPTGRETQYF.

The V gene is TRBV7-2, the J gene TRBJ1-6, with 7 bases that match TRBD1. This CDR3 spans 16 amino acids. Germline CDR1 SGHTA, CDR2 FQGNSA. V lost 1 base, J lost 7 bases, and 7 bases stayed unmatched. The CDR3 DNA sequence: TGTGCCAGCAGCTTAGACCGGTTAGGGGGCAATTCACCCCTCCACTTT. Amino acids: CASSLDRLGGNSPLHF.